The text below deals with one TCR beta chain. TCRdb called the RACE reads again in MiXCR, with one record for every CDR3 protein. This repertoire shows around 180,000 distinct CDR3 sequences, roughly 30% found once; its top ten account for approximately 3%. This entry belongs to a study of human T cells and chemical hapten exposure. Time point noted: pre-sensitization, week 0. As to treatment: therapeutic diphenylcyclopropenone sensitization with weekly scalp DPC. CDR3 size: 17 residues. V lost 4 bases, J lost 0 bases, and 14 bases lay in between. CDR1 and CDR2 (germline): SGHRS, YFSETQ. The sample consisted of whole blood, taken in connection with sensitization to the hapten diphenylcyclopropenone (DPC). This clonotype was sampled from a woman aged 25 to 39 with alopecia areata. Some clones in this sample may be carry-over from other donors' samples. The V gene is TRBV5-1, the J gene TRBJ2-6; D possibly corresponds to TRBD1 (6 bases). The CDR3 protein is CASSRWTVFSGANVLTF. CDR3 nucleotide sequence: TGCGCCAGCAGCAGATGGACAGTATTCTCTGGGGCCAACGTCCTGACTTTC.